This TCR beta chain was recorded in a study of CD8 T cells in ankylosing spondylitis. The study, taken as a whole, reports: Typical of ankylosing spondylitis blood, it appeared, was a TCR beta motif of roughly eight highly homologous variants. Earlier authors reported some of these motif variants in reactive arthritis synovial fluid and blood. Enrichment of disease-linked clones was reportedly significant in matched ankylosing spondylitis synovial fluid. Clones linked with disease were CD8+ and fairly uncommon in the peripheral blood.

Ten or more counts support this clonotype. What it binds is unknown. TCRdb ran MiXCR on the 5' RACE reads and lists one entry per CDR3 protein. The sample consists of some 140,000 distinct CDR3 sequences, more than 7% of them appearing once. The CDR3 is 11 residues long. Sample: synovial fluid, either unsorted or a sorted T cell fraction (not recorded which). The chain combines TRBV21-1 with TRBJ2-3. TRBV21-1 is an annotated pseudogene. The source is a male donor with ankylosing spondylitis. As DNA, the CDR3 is TGTGCCAGCCCTATGGCAGATACGCAGTATTTT. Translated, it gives CASPMADTQYF.